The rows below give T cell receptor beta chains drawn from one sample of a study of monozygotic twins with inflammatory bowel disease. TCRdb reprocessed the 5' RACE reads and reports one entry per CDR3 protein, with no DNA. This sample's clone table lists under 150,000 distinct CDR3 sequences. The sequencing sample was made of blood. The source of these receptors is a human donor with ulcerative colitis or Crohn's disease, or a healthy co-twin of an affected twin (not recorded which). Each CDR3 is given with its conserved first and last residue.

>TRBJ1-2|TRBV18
CASSPLDREGYTF
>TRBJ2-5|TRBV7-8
CASSLVRQGGWETQYF
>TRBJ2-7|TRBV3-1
CASSQVPQSKGYEQYF
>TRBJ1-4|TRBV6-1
CASAAPGELFF
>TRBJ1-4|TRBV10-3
CAISGQGGEKLFF
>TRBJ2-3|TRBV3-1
CASRIREGTDTQYF
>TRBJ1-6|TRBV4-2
CASSPAPTGHNSPLHF
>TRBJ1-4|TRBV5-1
CASGMTGSNEKLFF
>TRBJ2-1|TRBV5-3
CARSSPTGSYNEQFF
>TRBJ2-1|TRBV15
CATSREWDSGPGNEQFF
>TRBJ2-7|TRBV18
CASSPYRDRGHEQYF
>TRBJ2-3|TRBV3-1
CASSQDLHEGGNTQYF
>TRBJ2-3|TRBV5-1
CASSLGLQVPDTQYF
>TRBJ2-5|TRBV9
CASSVGWQETQYF
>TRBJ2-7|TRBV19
CASRWAAEGNYEQYF
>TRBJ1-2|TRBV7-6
CASSLGQYEGYTF
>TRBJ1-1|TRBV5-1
CASSLGIGGLNTEAFF
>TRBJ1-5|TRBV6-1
CASRSPGGEDQPQHF
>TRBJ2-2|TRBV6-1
CASRTITGNTGELFF
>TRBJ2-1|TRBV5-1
CVSSLEGGQYNEQFF
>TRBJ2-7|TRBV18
CAGSRKGTETYEQYF
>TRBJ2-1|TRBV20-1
CSVLPGLAGGYNEQFF
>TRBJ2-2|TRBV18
CASSPLGSGELFF
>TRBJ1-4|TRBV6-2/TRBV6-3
CASEGVTNEKLFF
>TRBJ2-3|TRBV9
CASSPPSPAGGTDTQYF
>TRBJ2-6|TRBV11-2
CASSFLGQGALGANVLTF
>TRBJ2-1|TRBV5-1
CASSTGLSTFF
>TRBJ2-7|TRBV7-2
CASSLGHSYEQYF
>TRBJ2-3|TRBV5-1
CASSLELGLARDTQYF
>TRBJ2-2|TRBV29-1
CSGRGPNTGELFF
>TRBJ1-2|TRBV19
CASRPGGSVSGYTF
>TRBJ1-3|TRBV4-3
CASSPTGVRGTIYF
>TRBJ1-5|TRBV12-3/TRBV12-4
CASSFWGASNQPQHF
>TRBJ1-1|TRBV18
CASSAYGGDDTEAFF
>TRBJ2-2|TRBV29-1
CSVVGYPKNTGELVF
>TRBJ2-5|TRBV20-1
CSARKSETQYF
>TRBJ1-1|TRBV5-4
CASSSRTGRVSTEAFF
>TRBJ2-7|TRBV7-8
CASSPRDRGTYEQYF
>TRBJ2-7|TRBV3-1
CASSKGGIPYEQYF
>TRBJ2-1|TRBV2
CASSEGTGGNNEQFF
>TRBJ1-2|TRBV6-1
CASSEDWGNYGYTF
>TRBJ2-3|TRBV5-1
CASSEGHGLDTQYF
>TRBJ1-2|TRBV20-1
CSARDRKGGFGYTF
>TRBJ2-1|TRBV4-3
CASSQDRTSGGIADTEQFF
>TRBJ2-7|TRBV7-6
CASSLVGQGDRILFYEQYF
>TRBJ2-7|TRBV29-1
CSVEDRARGSYEQYF
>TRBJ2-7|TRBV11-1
CASSRSVGFLRSSYEQYF
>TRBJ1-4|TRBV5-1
CASSLTVLGEKLFF
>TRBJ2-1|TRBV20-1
CSASPVNEQFF
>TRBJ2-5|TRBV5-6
CASSLRETQYF
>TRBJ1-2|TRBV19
CASSTRTGKGYTF
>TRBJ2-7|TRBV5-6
CASSRGGEQYF